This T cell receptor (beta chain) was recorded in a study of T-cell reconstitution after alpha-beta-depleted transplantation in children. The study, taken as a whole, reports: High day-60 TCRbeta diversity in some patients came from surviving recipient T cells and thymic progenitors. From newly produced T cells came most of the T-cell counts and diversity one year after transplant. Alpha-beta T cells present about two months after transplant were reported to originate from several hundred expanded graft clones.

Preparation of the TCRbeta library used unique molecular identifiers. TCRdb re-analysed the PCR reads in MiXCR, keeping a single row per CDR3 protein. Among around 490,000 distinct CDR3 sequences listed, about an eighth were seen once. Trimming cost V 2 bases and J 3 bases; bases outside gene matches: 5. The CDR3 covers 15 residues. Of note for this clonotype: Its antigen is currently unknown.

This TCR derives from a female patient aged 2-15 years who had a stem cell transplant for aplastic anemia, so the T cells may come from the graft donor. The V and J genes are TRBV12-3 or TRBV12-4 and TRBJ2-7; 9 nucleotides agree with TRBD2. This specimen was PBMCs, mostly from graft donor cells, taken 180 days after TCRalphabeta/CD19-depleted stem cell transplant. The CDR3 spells CASSLRRTSDYEQYV. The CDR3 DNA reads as TGTGCCAGCAGTTTACGACGGACTAGCGACTACGAGCAGTACGTC.